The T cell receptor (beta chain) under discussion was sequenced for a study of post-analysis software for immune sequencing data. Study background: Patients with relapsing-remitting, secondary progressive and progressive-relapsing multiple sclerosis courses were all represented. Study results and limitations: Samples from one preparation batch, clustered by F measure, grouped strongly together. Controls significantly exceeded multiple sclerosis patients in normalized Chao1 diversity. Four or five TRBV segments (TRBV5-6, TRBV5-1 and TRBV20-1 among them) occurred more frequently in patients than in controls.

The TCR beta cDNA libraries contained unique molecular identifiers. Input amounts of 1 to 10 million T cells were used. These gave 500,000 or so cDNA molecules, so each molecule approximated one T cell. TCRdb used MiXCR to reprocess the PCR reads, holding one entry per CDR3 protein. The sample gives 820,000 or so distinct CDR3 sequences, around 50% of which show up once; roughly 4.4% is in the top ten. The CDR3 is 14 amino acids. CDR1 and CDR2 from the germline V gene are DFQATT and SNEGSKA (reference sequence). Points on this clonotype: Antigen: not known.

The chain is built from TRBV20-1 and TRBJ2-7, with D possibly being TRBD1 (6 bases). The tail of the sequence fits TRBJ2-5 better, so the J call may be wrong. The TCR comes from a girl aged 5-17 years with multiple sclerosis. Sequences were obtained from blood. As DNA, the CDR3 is TGCAGTGCTAGAGTTCTGGGGGCTCTGGGGACCCAGTACTTC. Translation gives CSARVLGALGTQYF.